The 14 T cell receptor beta chains below were found in one sample sequenced in a study of control samples from healthy donors and cancer patients. The assay was immunoSEQ multiplex PCR, and TCRdb's table has in-frame clones only and misses some. The sample includes roughly 200,000 clones, about 89% of them seen just once. Sequenced: blood. Every receptor here comes from a young man in good health.

With respect to this clone: Different DNA sequences within this sample yield the same CDR3. V and J are TRBV10-2 and TRBJ1-3; no reliable D call. This CDR3 comprises 13 residues. V gave up 0 bases and J gave up 5 bases, with 5 bases separating them. Germline V gene sequence: CDR1 WSHSY, CDR2 SAAADI. The CDR3 loop is CASSESLRNTIYF. The CDR3 nucleotides read TGCGCCAGCAGTGAGTCCCTGAGAAACACCATATATTTT.

The chain carries TRBV20-1 and TRBJ1-4; D unclear. This CDR3 comprises 13 residues. The germline CDR1 and CDR2 sequences are DFQATT and SNEGSKA (reference sequence). The V end lost 3 bases, the J end lost 3 bases, and 8 bases lay between the germline ends. The CDR3 region is CSASYTSNEKLFF. The CDR3 nucleotides are TGCAGTGCTAGTTATACTTCTAATGAAAAACTGTTTTTT.

This sequence joins TRBV27 and TRBJ1-1; 8 nucleotides match TRBD1. Germline lookup yields CDR1 MNHEY and CDR2 SMNVEV (reference sequence). J lost 1 base, V lost 3 bases, and 1 base had no gene match. The CDR3 is 14 residues long. The CDR3 DNA reads as TGTGCCAGCAGTTTGACAGGGGCGAACACTGAAGCTTTCTTT. Its translation is CASSLTGANTEAFF.

This clone was counted once. This chain joins TRBV30 and TRBJ1-5; D is perhaps TRBD1 (6 bases). The germline V and J ends were trimmed by 0 bases and 7 bases, with 10 bases remaining between them. CDR3 length equals 13 residues. Germline lookup yields CDR1 GTSNPN and CDR2 SVGIG (reference sequence). The CDR3 is CAWSVQGRQPQHF. The CDR3 coding sequence is TGTGCCTGGAGTGTACAGGGAAGGCAGCCCCAGCATTTT.

The count of this clone is one. V and J are TRBV3-1 (or the pseudogene TRBV3-2) and TRBJ1-1; D may be TRBD1 (5 bases). The V end lost 4 bases, the J end lost 5 bases, and 14 bases lay between the germline ends. This CDR3 has 14 amino acids. The germline V gene has CDR1 LGHDT and CDR2 YNNKEL (reference sequence). The CDR3 sequence: CASSRSGSGTEAFF. CDR3 nucleotide sequence: TGTGCCAGCAGCCGCTCAGGGAGCGGGACTGAAGCTTTCTTT.

The CDR3, as DNA: TGCGCCAGCAGCCAAGATTGGGCAGGGGGAGATACGCAGTATTTT. This translates into CASSQDWAGGDTQYF. This chain connects TRBV4-1 to TRBJ2-3; 7 bases are shared with TRBD1. After removal of 0 bases from V and 5 bases from J, the junction contained 5 bases not matched to a gene. This CDR3 spans 15 amino acids. The germline V gene encodes CDR1 MGHRA and CDR2 YSYEKL.

The rearrangement uses TRBV6-1 and TRBJ2-1; TRBD1 is a possible D gene (6 bases). Germline V gene data show CDR1 as MNHNS and CDR2 as SASEGT. V lost 0 bases to trimming and J lost 4 bases, with 13 bases between them. This CDR3 region has 16 residues. In nucleotides, the CDR3 is TGTGCCAGCAGTGAAGCCCAGGACAGACCATACAATGAGCAGTTCTTC. Encoded protein: CASSEAQDRPYNEQFF.

This clone is a singleton in its sample. This chain connects TRBV29-1 to TRBJ2-3; the match to TRBD2 covers 11 bases. The CDR3 has 18 residues. CDR1 is SQVTM, CDR2 ANQGSEA, per germline. The ends lost 6 bases at V and 3 bases at J; junction bases unmatched: 17. This CDR3 reads CSVELGLSGGAPTDTQYF. CDR3 nucleotides: TGCAGCGTGGAATTGGGCCTTAGCGGGGGGGCTCCTACAGATACGCAGTATTTT.

This chain links TRBV3-1 (or the pseudogene TRBV3-2) with TRBJ1-4; maybe TRBD1 (5 bases). CDR3 length: 13 amino acids. CDR1 and CDR2 from the germline V gene are LGHDT and YNNKEL (reference sequence). V lost 8 bases and J 2 bases, leaving 9 bases between the germline ends. The CDR3 nucleotides read TGTGCCAGCGGGACGGATACTAATGAAAAACTGTTTTTT. This translates into CASGTDTNEKLFF.

This chain links TRBV15 with TRBJ1-6; D gene ambiguous. V was trimmed by 8 bases and J by 8 bases, leaving 13 bases between them. Germline V gene data show CDR1 as LNHNV and CDR2 as YYDKDF (reference sequence). The CDR3 length is 13 residues. The CDR3 here is CATSGGWDSPLHF. In nucleotides, the CDR3 is TGTGCCACCTCTGGCGGATGGGATTCACCCCTCCACTTT.

The chain uses TRBV29-1 and TRBJ2-1; TRBD2 agrees at 7 bases. The CDR3 is 15 amino acids. J lost 0 bases, V lost 6 bases, and 8 bases had no gene match. CDR1 SQVTM and CDR2 ANQGSEA come from the germline V gene. The CDR3 reads CSVGWTSSSYNEQFF. In DNA, the CDR3 is TGCAGCGTGGGCTGGACTAGTAGCTCCTACAATGAGCAGTTCTTC.

Only a few counts were recorded for this clone. The V gene is TRBV3-1 (or the pseudogene TRBV3-2), the J gene TRBJ1-5, with D perhaps TRBD1 (5 bases). Looked up from germline, CDR1 is LGHDT and CDR2 is YNNKEL (reference sequence). The CDR3 is 14 amino acids. V dropped 3 bases and J dropped 3 bases, with 9 bases sitting between them. The CDR3 is CASSQGRINQPQHF. The CDR3, as DNA: TGTGCCAGCAGCCAGGGACGGATCAATCAGCCCCAGCATTTT.

This chain joins TRBV2 and TRBJ2-1; possibly TRBD2 for D (5 bases). Germline CDR1 reads SNHLY; CDR2 reads FYNNEI. The CDR3 consists of 14 residues. Trimming shortened V by 4 bases and J by 8 bases, and 15 bases separated the two germline ends. CDR3 protein: CASSGTSVGYEQFF. CDR3 bases: TGTGCCAGCAGTGGGACTTCTGTGGGCTATGAGCAGTTCTTC.

The rearrangement joins TRBV7-8 to TRBJ1-1; maybe TRBD1 (5 bases). Germline V gene data show CDR1 as SGHVS and CDR2 as FQNEAQ. Trimming removed 5 bases at V and 0 bases at J, with 16 bases between. The CDR3 spans 16 residues. The chain's CDR3 is CASSPAGGALNTEAFF. For the CDR3, the DNA is TGTGCCAGCAGCCCAGCCGGGGGAGCTTTGAACACTGAAGCTTTCTTT.